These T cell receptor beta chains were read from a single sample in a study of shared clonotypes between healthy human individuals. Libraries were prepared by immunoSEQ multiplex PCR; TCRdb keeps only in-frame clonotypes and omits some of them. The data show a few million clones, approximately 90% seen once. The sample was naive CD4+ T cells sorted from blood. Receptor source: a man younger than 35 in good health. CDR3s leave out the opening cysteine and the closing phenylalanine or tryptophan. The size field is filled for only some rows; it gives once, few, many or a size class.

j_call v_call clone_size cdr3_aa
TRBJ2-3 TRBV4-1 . ASSQGLSWRDTQY
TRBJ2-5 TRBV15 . ATSKERLAGVSGETQY
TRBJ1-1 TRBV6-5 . ASSSRGNTEAF
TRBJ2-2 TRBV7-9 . ASSSLGDGELF
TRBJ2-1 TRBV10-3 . AISDQTSGRLPSYNEQF
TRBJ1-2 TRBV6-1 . ASSEADRGNYGYT
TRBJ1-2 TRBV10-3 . ATLPGTGKSSEYGYT
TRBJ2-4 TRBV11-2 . ASSEYGGAQSIQY
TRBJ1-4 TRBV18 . ASAQAVLTNEKLF
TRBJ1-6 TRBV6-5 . ASRGPGNSPLH
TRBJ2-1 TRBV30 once AWSVLRSSGGAAEQF
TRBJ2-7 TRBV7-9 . ASSLARQGINEQY
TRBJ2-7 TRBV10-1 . ASSESRLAGLHEQY
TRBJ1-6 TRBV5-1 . ASSRDRDSPLH
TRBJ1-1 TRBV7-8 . ASSLAGNTEAF
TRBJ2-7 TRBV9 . ASSRLAGSLPYEQY
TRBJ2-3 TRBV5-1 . ASSFEGSTDTQY
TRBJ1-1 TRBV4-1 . ASSRRDRDGEAF
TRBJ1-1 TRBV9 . ASSAGPMNTEAF
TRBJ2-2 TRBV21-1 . ASRPGLAGANTGELF
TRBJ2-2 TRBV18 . ASFHRGNTGELF
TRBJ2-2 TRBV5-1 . ASSLTATGELF
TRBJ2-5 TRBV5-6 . ASSFKREAHQETQY
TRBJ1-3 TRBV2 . ASSTDTGNTIY
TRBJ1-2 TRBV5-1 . ASSLEGSYGYT
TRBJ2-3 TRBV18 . ASSPFLAGADTQY
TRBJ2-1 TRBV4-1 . ASSSRRSNEQF
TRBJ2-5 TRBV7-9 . ASSLSGGAQETQY
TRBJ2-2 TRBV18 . ASSPFEGRSGELF
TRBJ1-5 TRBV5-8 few ASSSRLGNQPQH
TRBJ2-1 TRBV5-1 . ASSMGTSGGPTTYNEQF
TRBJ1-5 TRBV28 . ASSLPTGGFQPQH
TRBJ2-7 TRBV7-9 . ASSPPPSSYEQY
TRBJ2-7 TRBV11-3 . ASSPTGGGKSRLEQY
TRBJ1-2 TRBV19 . ASNAGGNYGYT
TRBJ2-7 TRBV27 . ASSKTGVVSSYEQY
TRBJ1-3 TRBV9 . ASSAGTLGNTIY
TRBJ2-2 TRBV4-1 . ASSQPLGDRNTGELF
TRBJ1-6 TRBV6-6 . ASSPGRDSPLH
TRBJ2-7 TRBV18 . ASSPGTSGRAGEQY
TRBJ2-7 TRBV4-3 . ASSRAIHSNPEQY
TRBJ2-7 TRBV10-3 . AIRDNSYEQY
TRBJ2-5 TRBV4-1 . ASSFGLAETQY
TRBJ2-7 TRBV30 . AWSGSVYEQY
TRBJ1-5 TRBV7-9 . ASSLEFAWDPQH
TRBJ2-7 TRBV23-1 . ASSQPQTSGYEQY
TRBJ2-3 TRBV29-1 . SVAPRFTDTQY
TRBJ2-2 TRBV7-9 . ASSLGVSSGELF
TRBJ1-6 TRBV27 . ASRPGGSNSPLH
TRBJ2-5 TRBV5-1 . ASSMGYQETQY
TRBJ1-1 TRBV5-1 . ASSLRGGNTEAF
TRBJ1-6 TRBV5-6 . ASSLDSPTGIYLTMPLH
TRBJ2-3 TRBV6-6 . ASSPLSTGTDTQY
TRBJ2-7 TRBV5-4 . ASSLPKGEQY
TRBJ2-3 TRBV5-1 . ASYGSGADTQY